The TCR beta chain under discussion was sequenced for a study of vaccination and CD4 T cells after COVID-19 (dated by TCRdb to between 2020 and 2023). The study in broad terms: Convalescent patients had a positive SARS-CoV-2 result on nasal swab PCR, and of these patients, some 10 had mild disease and one had severe disease. The convalescent cohort comprised six males and four females, including two Hispanic individuals, seven Caucasians, two Asians and one multiracial person. Participants received two doses of either the Pfizer-BioNTech BNT162b2 vaccine (n=8) or the Moderna mRNA-1273 vaccine (n=2). Post-COVID blood samples were collected from convalescent patients a median of about 92 days after diagnosis, with a range of roughly 30 to 161 days. The time from the second vaccine dose to post-vaccine blood sampling had a median of around 72 days and ranged from about 14 to 250 days. A few convalescent patients were sampled both early after vaccination (day 14) and late after vaccination (days 161 to 241). In roughly nine COVID-19 convalescent patients and a few infection-naive healthy vaccine recipients, the spike-specific CD4+ TCR repertoire before mRNA vaccination was compared with the repertoire after mRNA vaccination. Overall study outcomes, separate from this receptor: The median count of SARS-CoV-2-reactive clonotypes went up from around 21 after infection to 38 after vaccination, although the change was not significant. Of the vaccine-specific clones found in convalescent patients, nearly all (304 of 307) were mono-reactive for SARS-CoV-2 spike instead of being cross-reactive with common cold coronaviruses. Among convalescent patients, a median around 83% of the SARS-CoV-2-reactive clones seen after vaccination appeared only after vaccination, which suggests priming specific to the vaccine. Relatively few convalescent patients were included in the study, and early timepoints after natural infection were not analyzed.

This clonotype showed up just a few times. The specificity of this receptor is unknown. It has no much larger one-base neighbor in the sample; base qualities were not kept. Libraries were made using PCR. Sequencing was performed on an Illumina iSeq 100. In the paper's pipeline: Non-productive sequences were removed, and CDR3s that did not start with C, did not end with F or W, or were shorter than 7 amino acids were discarded. Similarity between CDR3 sequences was evaluated in R version 3.6.1 using Levenshtein distances (stringdist) and unrooted phylogenetic trees (ape). TCRdb itself trimmed the public reads at Q25 with fastp, ran MiXCR and retained productive beta chains. Under each unique CDR3 protein, matching rows form one entry showing the most common genes and DNA. TCRdb's processing, not the authors' own work, is the source of the V and J calls. The sample table records tens of thousands of distinct CDR3 sequences; 45% to 50% of these occur just once. The ten top clones hold roughly 5% of the sample.

The sample's time point label, in plain terms: late sampling 161 to 241 days after vaccination in a few convalescent patients. The convalescent patients' positive SARS-CoV-2 PCR tests were from March to December 2020, which was before the Alpha, Beta and Delta variants emerged in the United States. Ficoll-Paque Plus gradient centrifugation was used to isolate PBMCs from whole blood, and the isolated PBMCs were then either used fresh or cryopreserved at -140C. This specimen consisted of CD4+ T cells from blood, obtained about 7 months after SARS-CoV-2 vaccination. The source of this sequence is a human donor who had recovered from COVID-19.

The nucleotide sequence is given as TGTGCGAGCTGTGGAAGACAGGATAGCTCCTACAATGAGCAGTTCTTC. Its protein reads: CASCGRQDSSYNEQFF. The chain was built from TRBV7-6 and TRBJ2-1; the D gene is perhaps TRBD1, from 6 matching bases. CDR1 is given as SGHVS and CDR2 as FNYEAQ, both from the germline V gene. Including cysteine and phenylalanine, the CDR3 has 16 amino acids. Only CDR3 DNA is held: 48 bases, read in frame from base 1.